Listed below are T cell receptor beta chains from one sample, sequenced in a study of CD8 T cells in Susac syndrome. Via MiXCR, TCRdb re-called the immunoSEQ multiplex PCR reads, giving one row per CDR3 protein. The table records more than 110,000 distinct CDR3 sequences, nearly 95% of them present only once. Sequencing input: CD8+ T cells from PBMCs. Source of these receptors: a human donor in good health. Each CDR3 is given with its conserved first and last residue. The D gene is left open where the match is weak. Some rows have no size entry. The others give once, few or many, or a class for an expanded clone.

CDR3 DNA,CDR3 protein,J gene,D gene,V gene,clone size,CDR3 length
TGTGCCAGCAGCCCCGGGGGTGGGGCACGCGAGCAGTACTTC,CASSPGGGAREQYF,TRBJ2-7,NA,TRBV9,NA,14
TGCAGCGGGGTGAACACTGAAGCTTTCTTT,CSGVNTEAFF,TRBJ1-1,NA,TRBV29-1,NA,10
TGCGCCAGCAGCCAAGATATCCAGCGGGACGACGAGCAGTACTTC,CASSQDIQRDDEQYF,TRBJ2-7,TRBD2,TRBV4-1,NA,15
TGTGCGAAACTAGCGGGACCCGGGGAGCTGTTTTTT,CAKLAGPGELFF,TRBJ2-2,TRBD2,TRBV7-9,NA,12
TGTGCCAGCAGTTTTCAGGCCACCGGGGAGCTGTTTTTT,CASSFQATGELFF,TRBJ2-2,NA,TRBV27,once,13
TGCAGCGCCCTTGGTTGGTCCGGGGAGCTGTTTTTT,CSALGWSGELFF,TRBJ2-2,NA,TRBV29-1,NA,12
TGTGCCAGCAGCCCCTGGACAGGGCGGGAGACCCAGTACTTC,CASSPWTGRETQYF,TRBJ2-5,TRBD1,TRBV11-2,NA,14
TGTGCCAGCAGTACCCCAGATACGCAGTATTTT,CASSTPDTQYF,TRBJ2-3,NA,TRBV25-1,few,11
TGTGCCAGCAGCTCCCCGGGTGTCTCCTACGAGCAGTACTTC,CASSSPGVSYEQYF,TRBJ2-7,NA,TRBV7-6,once,14
TGTGCCAGCAGTTTAGCTGGGGCAGATACGCAGTATTTT,CASSLAGADTQYF,TRBJ2-3,NA,TRBV27,NA,13
TGTGCCAGCAGTTTAACAGACCAAGAGACCCAGTACTTC,CASSLTDQETQYF,TRBJ2-5,NA,TRBV28,NA,13
TGCAGCGTTGAACGCACTAGCGGGACCTACGAGCAGTACTTC,CSVERTSGTYEQYF,TRBJ2-7,TRBD2,TRBV29-1,NA,14
TGTGCCAGCAGCCATCCCGGGACGGCCTACAATGAGCAGTTCTTC,CASSHPGTAYNEQFF,TRBJ2-1,NA,TRBV14,NA,15
TGTGCCAGCAGCCCAGTCTACAGGGCCTACGAGCAGTACTTC,CASSPVYRAYEQYF,TRBJ2-7,NA,TRBV7-9,NA,14
TGCAGTGCTAGAGCAGGGGGCGTGTACGAGCAGTACTTC,CSARAGGVYEQYF,TRBJ2-7,TRBD1,TRBV20-1,NA,13
TGTGCCAGCAGCCAACTTACGGACAGGCGGTTGAGGCCCCAGCATTTT,CASSQLTDRRLRPQHF,TRBJ1-5,TRBD1,TRBV4-2,NA,16
TGCGCCAGCAGCCCGGGACAGGGCAACTACGAGCAGTACTTC,CASSPGQGNYEQYF,TRBJ2-7,TRBD1,TRBV5-1,NA,14
TGCGCCAGCAGCTTGGAGCCGATTAGCTATGGCTACACCTTC,CASSLEPISYGYTF,TRBJ1-2,NA,TRBV5-1,NA,14
TGTGCCAGCAGTTTTGACCCCACTAGCGGACGCACAGATACGCAGTATTTT,CASSFDPTSGRTDTQYF,TRBJ2-3,TRBD2,TRBV28,NA,17
TGTGCCAGCAACCCTGATCTCCGCGGGAGACTTAGGGATGAGCAGTTCTTC,CASNPDLRGRLRDEQFF,TRBJ2-1,TRBD2,TRBV27,NA,17
TGCAGCGTGGGATGGCGCGAGGAGGGTACTGAAGCTTTCTTT,CSVGWREEGTEAFF,TRBJ1-1,NA,TRBV29-1,NA,14
TGTGCCAGCAGTTACTCTGGCGGGAGGGCCACAGATACGCAGTATTTT,CASSYSGGRATDTQYF,TRBJ2-3,TRBD2,TRBV6-5,NA,16
TGTGCCAGCAGTATTGGGGGCGACAATCAGCCCCAGCATTTT,CASSIGGDNQPQHF,TRBJ1-5,NA,TRBV28,NA,14
TGTGCCAGCAGCTTAGGGGGTGGTGAGCAGTTCTTC,CASSLGGGEQFF,TRBJ2-1,NA,TRBV11-2,NA,12
TGTGCCACCAGCATTTCCCCCGTGGGGAGGGAGCAGTACTTC,CATSISPVGREQYF,TRBJ2-7,NA,TRBV15,NA,14
TGCGCCAGCAGCCAATGGACAGGAACCTACGAGCAGTACTTC,CASSQWTGTYEQYF,TRBJ2-7,TRBD1,TRBV4-3,NA,14
TGTGCCAGCAGCCAAGATGCCACCCACGAGCAGTACTTC,CASSQDATHEQYF,TRBJ2-7,NA,TRBV3-1,NA,13
TGTGCCAGCAGTGGGGGGCAGCACTACTCCTACGAGCAGTACTTC,CASSGGQHYSYEQYF,TRBJ2-7,NA,TRBV12-3/TRBV12-4,NA,15
TGCAGCGTTGAAGATCTCAGATCAGAGCAGTTCTTC,CSVEDLRSEQFF,TRBJ2-1,NA,TRBV29-1,NA,12
TGCAGCGTTGTTGGCAGGGACTATGGCTACACCTTC,CSVVGRDYGYTF,TRBJ1-2,NA,TRBV29-1,NA,12
TGTGCCAGCAGCTCCAGTTTCCTCGAGACCCAGTACTTC,CASSSSFLETQYF,TRBJ2-5,NA,TRBV11-2,NA,13
TGTGCCAGCAGCGATGCCTGGGACACGAGCACAGATACGCAGTATTTT,CASSDAWDTSTDTQYF,TRBJ2-3,NA,TRBV7-9,NA,16
TGTGCCAGTTCCTCCGCAGGGGGGTCGTATTTCAATGAGCAGTTCTTC,CASSSAGGSYFNEQFF,TRBJ2-1,NA,TRBV7-2,NA,16
TGTGCCACCAGTGATACCACGAGGACTGAAGCTTTCTTT,CATSDTTRTEAFF,TRBJ1-1,NA,TRBV24-1,NA,13
TGCAGTGCAGAAGCGGAGAGCTCCTACGAGCAGTACTTC,CSAEAESSYEQYF,TRBJ2-7,NA,TRBV20-1,NA,13
TGTGCCAGCAGTTCCAGGCTAGCGGGAGAGGAGACCCAGTACTTC,CASSSRLAGEETQYF,TRBJ2-5,TRBD2,TRBV27,NA,15
TGCGCCAGCAGCCACCGACAGGGGGAATTCTACGAGCAGTACTTC,CASSHRQGEFYEQYF,TRBJ2-7,TRBD1,TRBV4-1,NA,15
TGTGCCAGCAGTTTTGTTCCGGGAGTAGGGGCCAACGTCCTGACTTTC,CASSFVPGVGANVLTF,TRBJ2-6,NA,TRBV27,NA,16
TGCGCCAGCAGCCCTGCACGAGCCTACGAGCAGTACTTC,CASSPARAYEQYF,TRBJ2-7,NA,TRBV4-3,NA,13
TGTGCCAGCAGCTTAGCCGGACAGGGGGCAGCTTTCTTT,CASSLAGQGAAFF,TRBJ1-1,TRBD1,TRBV7-9,NA,13
TGTGCCTGGGATACCGGGACAGGGGTCTACAATGAGCAGTTCTTC,CAWDTGTGVYNEQFF,TRBJ2-1,TRBD1,TRBV30,NA,15
TGTGCCATCGCGTGGGGCAATGAGCAGTTCTTC,CAIAWGNEQFF,TRBJ2-1,NA,TRBV27,few,11
TGTGCCTGGGAGGCGATTAGGACAGGGGTCGAGCAGTACTTC,CAWEAIRTGVEQYF,TRBJ2-7,TRBD1,TRBV30,NA,14
TGCAGTGCCAGGGGCGCGGGAATCCCCTACGAGCAGTACTTC,CSARGAGIPYEQYF,TRBJ2-7,NA,TRBV20-1,NA,14
TGCAGTGTCCCACTGGACCCCCCCCAAGAGACCCAGTACTTC,CSVPLDPPQETQYF,TRBJ2-5,NA,TRBV20-1,NA,14
TGTGCCAGCGTCCTCCCCAGATCTGGTGGGAATGAGCAGTTCTTC,CASVLPRSGGNEQFF,TRBJ2-1,NA,TRBV4-2,NA,15
TGTGCCTGGAGTGGTGGAAGTAAGGCGGGGGTTCTCTGGAATGAGCAGTTCTTC,CAWSGGSKAGVLWNEQFF,TRBJ2-1,TRBD2,TRBV30,NA,18
TGTGCCAGCAGTTACTCTTGGGGGCCGCTTTACGAGCAGTACTTC,CASSYSWGPLYEQYF,TRBJ2-7,NA,TRBV6-5,NA,15
TGTGCCAGCAGCTTTTGGGGCTTTGGGGCCAACGTCCTGACTTTC,CASSFWGFGANVLTF,TRBJ2-6,NA,TRBV7-9,NA,15
TGCAGTGCTAGAAGGTCGGGGAGCTCCTACAATGAGCAGTTCTTC,CSARRSGSSYNEQFF,TRBJ2-1,NA,TRBV20-1,NA,15
TGCGCCAGCAGCCAAGGACACAACACCGGGGAGCTGTTTTTT,CASSQGHNTGELFF,TRBJ2-2,NA,TRBV4-3,NA,14
TGTGCCAGCAGTTCCCGACGGGATGAGCAGTTCTTC,CASSSRRDEQFF,TRBJ2-1,NA,TRBV12-3/TRBV12-4,NA,12